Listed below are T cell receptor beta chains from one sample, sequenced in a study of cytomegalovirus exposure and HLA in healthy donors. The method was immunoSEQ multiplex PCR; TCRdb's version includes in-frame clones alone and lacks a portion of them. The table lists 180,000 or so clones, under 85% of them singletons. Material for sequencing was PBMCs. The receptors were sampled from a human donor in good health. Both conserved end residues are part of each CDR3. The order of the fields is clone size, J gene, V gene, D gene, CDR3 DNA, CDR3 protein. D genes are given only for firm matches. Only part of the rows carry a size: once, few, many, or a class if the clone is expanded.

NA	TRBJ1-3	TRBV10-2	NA	TGCGCCAGCAGTGATAACGGTTACTCTGGAAACACCATATATTTT	CASSDNGYSGNTIYF
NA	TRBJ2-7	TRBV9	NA	TGTGCCAGCAGCGTAGGGTTCGGGCAGGGGATCGACGAGCAGTACTTC	CASSVGFGQGIDEQYF
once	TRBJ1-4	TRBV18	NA	TGTGCCAGCTCACCAGGACTAGCAACTAATGAAAAACTGTTTTTT	CASSPGLATNEKLFF
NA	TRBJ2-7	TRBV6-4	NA	TGTGCCAGCAGTGCCGAACAGAAGCTCGAGCAGTACTTC	CASSAEQKLEQYF
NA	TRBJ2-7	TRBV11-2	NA	TGTGCCAGCACGGGAACGAGGGTATCCTACGAGCAGTACTTC	CASTGTRVSYEQYF
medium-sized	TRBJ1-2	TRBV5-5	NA	TGTGCCAGCAGCTTGGAGGAGGGCCATTACTATGGCTACACCTTC	CASSLEEGHYYGYTF
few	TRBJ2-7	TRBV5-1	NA	TGCGCCAGCAGCTTGGCCGGAGGGCAATTAACCTACGAGCAGTACTTC	CASSLAGGQLTYEQYF
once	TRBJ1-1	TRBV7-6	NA	TGTGCCAGCAGCTTAGGGGGGCGTAGGGCTGAAGCTTTCTTT	CASSLGGRRAEAFF
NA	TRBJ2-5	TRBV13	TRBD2	TGTGCCAGCAGCTTATCTAACGCGGGGGTGGGGGAGACCCAGTACTTC	CASSLSNAGVGETQYF
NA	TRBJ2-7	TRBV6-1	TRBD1	TGTGCCAGCAGTGAAGGGGGTGGTCGGGACAGGGGTCTCTACGAGCAGTACTTC	CASSEGGGRDRGLYEQYF
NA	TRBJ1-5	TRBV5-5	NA	TGTGCCAGCAGCTTGATCAGGGTAAGACAACCCCAGCATTTT	CASSLIRVRQPQHF
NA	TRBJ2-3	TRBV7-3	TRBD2	TGTGCCAGCAGCTTCGCGGGGGGGCGGGCAGATACGCAGTATTTT	CASSFAGGRADTQYF
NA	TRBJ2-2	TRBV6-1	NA	TGTGCCAGTCGAAAGGGGATGAGCGGGGAGCTGTTTTTT	CASRKGMSGELFF
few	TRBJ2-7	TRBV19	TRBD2	TGTGCCAGTACCCCAGGGGGACTAGCGGATACCTACGAGCAGTACTTC	CASTPGGLADTYEQYF
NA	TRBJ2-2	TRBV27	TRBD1	TGTGCCAGCAGCCGCGCACAGGGGGTGAGCACCGGGGAGCTGTTTTTT	CASSRAQGVSTGELFF
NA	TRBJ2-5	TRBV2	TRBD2	TGTGCCAGCAGTGAGCTAGCGGGGGGGCCTCGGGGGGAAGAGACCCAGTACTTC	CASSELAGGPRGEETQYF
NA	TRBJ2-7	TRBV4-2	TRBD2	TGTGCCAGCAGCCACGTTACTAGCGACTACGAGCAGTACTTC	CASSHVTSDYEQYF
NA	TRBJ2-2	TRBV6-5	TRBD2	TGTGCCAGCAGTTCGCAGCGGGGGGTCTTCACCGGGGAGCTGTTTTTT	CASSSQRGVFTGELFF
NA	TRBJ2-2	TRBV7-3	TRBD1	TGTGCCAGCAGCCAACAGGGGGCCGGGGAGCTGTTTTTT	CASSQQGAGELFF
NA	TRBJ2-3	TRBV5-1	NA	TGCGCCAGCAGCTGGGGAAGACAGAATTTGATTACAGATACGCAGTATTTT	CASSWGRQNLITDTQYF
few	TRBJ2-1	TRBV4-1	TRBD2	TGCGCCAGCAGCGTTTCCGGGACTAGCGTTTACAATGAGCAGTTCTTC	CASSVSGTSVYNEQFF
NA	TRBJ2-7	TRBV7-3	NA	TGTGCCAGCAGCCCACAACAGGTGTCCTACGAGCAGTACTTC	CASSPQQVSYEQYF
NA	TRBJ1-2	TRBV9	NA	TGTGCCAGCAGCGTAAGCGGCAGGGGATCTGGCTACACCTTC	CASSVSGRGSGYTF
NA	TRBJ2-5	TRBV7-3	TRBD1	TGTGCCAGCAGCCGAGACAGGGGGATTTGGGAGACCCAGTACTTC	CASSRDRGIWETQYF
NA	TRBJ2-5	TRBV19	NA	TGTGCCAGTAGTACACGAAAGGGGCTCCAAGAGACCCAGTACTTC	CASSTRKGLQETQYF
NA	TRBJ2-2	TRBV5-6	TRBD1	TGTGCCAGCAGCCAACAGGGGGAGCGGACCGGGGAGCTGTTTTTT	CASSQQGERTGELFF
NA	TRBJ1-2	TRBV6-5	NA	TGTGCCAGCAGTTACTCCTCCGGGATGAGCTACACCTTC	CASSYSSGMSYTF
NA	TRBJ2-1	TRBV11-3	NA	TGTGCCAGCAGCCCCACCAGGGAATCCTACAATGAGCAGTTCTTC	CASSPTRESYNEQFF
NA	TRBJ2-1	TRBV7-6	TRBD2	TGTGCCAGCAGCTCAACAACCGGGGGGAATGAGCAGTTCTTC	CASSSTTGGNEQFF
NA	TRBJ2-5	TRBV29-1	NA	TGCAGCGTTGTACACAGGTCCGTGGAGACCCAGTACTTC	CSVVHRSVETQYF
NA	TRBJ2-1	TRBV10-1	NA	TGCGCCAGCAGTGAGTCAGGGGGGGGCCTCCATGAGCAGTTCTTC	CASSESGGGLHEQFF
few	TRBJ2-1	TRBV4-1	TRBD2	TGCGCCAGCAGCCAAGATCGGCGGGGGGGCCTCTACAATGAGCAGTTCTTC	CASSQDRRGGLYNEQFF
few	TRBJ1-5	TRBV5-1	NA	TGCGCCAGCAGCTTGGCCGGAGGAAGGCCCCAGCATTTT	CASSLAGGRPQHF